This TCR beta chain was captured by sequencing in a study of shared clonotypes between healthy human individuals. About the research overall: For every donor, three CD4 naive, three CD4 memory, two CD8 naive and one CD8 memory plates were used.

Findings and caveats of the study: Several donors shared approximately 5% of their naive CD4 clonotypes. Rarefaction revealed incomplete sorted-subset sequencing despite large depth.

A deep-level run was used for the assay. Libraries were prepared by immunoSEQ multiplex PCR; TCRdb keeps only in-frame clonotypes and omits some of them. Among over 850,000 clones listed, approximately 80% were seen once. Germline V gene sequence: CDR1 SNHLY, CDR2 FYNNEI. This CDR3 is built from 15 residues. V gave up 4 bases and J gave up 4 bases, with 13 bases separating them. On this clone: The antigen is not known.

The sequencing sample was made of memory CD4+ T cells from PBMCs. The subset here: CD45RA-negative fraction. The TCR comes from a man between 18 and 29 years old in good health. Some clones in this sample may be carry-over from other donors' samples. V is TRBV2 and J is TRBJ2-2, with D tentatively TRBD1 or TRBD2 (5 bases each). The CDR3 is CASSAGSVVTGELFF. In nucleotides, the CDR3 is TGTGCCAGCAGTGCAGGGAGCGTAGTCACCGGGGAGCTGTTTTTT. Looking up the rest from reference TRBV2 and TRBJ2-2 gives the full variable domain: EPEVTQTPSHQVTQMGQEVILRCVPISNHLYFYWYRQILGQKVEFLVSFYNNEISEKSEIFDDQFSVERPDGSNFTLKIRSTKLEDSAMYFCASSAGSVVTGELFFGEGSRLTVL.